A selection of T cell receptor beta chains follows, all from one sample in a study of Graves' ophthalmopathy and Graves' hyperthyroidism. Using its own MiXCR run on the multiplex PCR reads, TCRdb lists one record per CDR3 protein. Of tens of thousands of distinct CDR3 sequences listed, over 40% are singletons. Sequenced: peripheral blood. These receptors were obtained from an adult man with Graves' ophthalmopathy. Each CDR3 is given without its conserved first and last residue.

V: TRBV20-1
J: TRBJ2-1
CDR3: SAVPSGRAGNEQF

V: TRBV10-3
J: TRBJ1-2
CDR3: AISEGDRGHGYT

V: TRBV6-1
J: TRBJ1-1
CDR3: ASSEAVRMNTEAF

V: TRBV5-1
J: TRBJ2-2
CDR3: ASSLRGQGSGELF

V: TRBV28
J: TRBJ1-5
CDR3: ASSLGFGQPQH

V: TRBV20-1
J: TRBJ2-3
CDR3: SASGITDTQY

V: TRBV2
J: TRBJ2-1
CDR3: ASRSRTYNEQF

V: TRBV6-6
J: TRBJ1-4
CDR3: ASSGGGSWKKLF

V: TRBV5-1
J: TRBJ2-3
CDR3: ASSLHSSTDTQY

V: TRBV20-1
J: TRBJ1-6
CDR3: SATGNGVNSPLH

V: TRBV6-4
J: TRBJ2-1
CDR3: ASSAWGEGEQF

V: TRBV6-2/TRBV6-3
J: TRBJ1-1
CDR3: ASSYGTCPEFF

V: TRBV6-2/TRBV6-3
J: TRBJ1-1
CDR3: ASSLTGNTEAF

V: TRBV12-3/TRBV12-4
J: TRBJ2-7
CDR3: ASSSGTVGYEQY

V: TRBV4-3
J: TRBJ2-1
CDR3: ASSQGTGGYNEQF

V: TRBV14
J: TRBJ1-3
CDR3: ASSQERGHSGNTIY

V: TRBV25-1
J: TRBJ1-5
CDR3: ASSLSGTDGNQPQH

V: TRBV28
J: TRBJ1-1
CDR3: ASSPNPRTVALNTEAF

V: TRBV27
J: TRBJ1-5
CDR3: ASSFGGANSNRPQH

V: TRBV9
J: TRBJ2-6
CDR3: ASSVDEGLGANVLT

V: TRBV24-1
J: TRBJ2-5
CDR3: ATSDFSSGRWQETQY

V: TRBV20-1
J: TRBJ2-6
CDR3: SAREQGAGGANVLT

V: TRBV7-6
J: TRBJ1-5
CDR3: ASSLRQGAKPQH

V: TRBV12-3/TRBV12-4
J: TRBJ1-5
CDR3: ASVRQGAGQPQH

V: TRBV19
J: TRBJ1-1
CDR3: ASSEDRTNTEAF

V: TRBV4-2
J: TRBJ2-5
CDR3: ASSQELGAETQY

V: TRBV25-1
J: TRBJ2-1
CDR3: ARDPGTGVNEQF

V: TRBV28
J: TRBJ2-3
CDR3: ASSFFREDTDTQY

V: TRBV12-3/TRBV12-4
J: TRBJ2-1
CDR3: ASSQGVSRYNEQF

V: TRBV7-2
J: TRBJ2-3
CDR3: ASSRELAVSTDTQY